The 23 T cell receptor beta chains listed next were all sequenced from one sample in a study of beta chain features in type 1 diabetes. Study-level findings and limits: Patients with Type 1 diabetes showed moderately but significantly shorter TCRB CDR3s in all four CD4+ subsets.

Every bit of the isolated RNA underwent reverse transcription, so sequencing read expressed TCRB transcripts. TCRdb keeps only in-frame clones here, not all; method: immunoSEQ multiplex PCR. There are roughly 260,000 clones in the sample; under 13% occur only once, and about 0.018% lies in the top ten. Their target antigens are unknown. Sequencing used naive CD4+ T cells from blood. These TCRs come from a young man with type 1 diabetes.

J is TRBJ1-5 and V is TRBV7-2; 9 bases are shared with TRBD1. This CDR3 spans 15 amino acids. After removal of 1 base from V and 4 bases from J, the junction contained 2 bases not matched to a gene. CDR1 is SGHTA, CDR2 FQGNSA, per germline. The DNA of the CDR3 is TGTGCCAGCAGCTTAGACAGGGGGCTTAATCAGCCCCAGCATTTT. Translating gives CASSLDRGLNQPQHF.

This clone came up a few times. This rearrangement joins TRBV6-6 to TRBJ1-3; 7 nucleotides agree with TRBD1. CDR1 MNHNY and CDR2 SVGAGI come from the germline V gene (reference sequence). The V and J ends lost 5 bases and 2 bases, in that order; junction bases with no gene match: 3. This CDR3 is 14 amino acids long. The CDR3 nucleotides are TGTGCCAGCAGTAAGACAGGGACTGGAAACACCATATATTTT. Protein sequence: CASSKTGTGNTIYF.

CDR3 protein: CASSLRDYGYTF. The CDR3 DNA follows: TGTGCCAGCAGTTTACGGGACTATGGCTACACCTTC. This chain uses TRBV28 with TRBJ1-2, with unresolved D. This CDR3 comprises 12 residues. The V end was cut by 2 bases, the J end by 3 bases, with 4 bases between. Looked up from germline, CDR1 is MDHEN and CDR2 is SYDVKM.

The genes are TRBV7-2 and TRBJ2-2; TRBD2 matches 11 bases. With V trimmed by 5 bases and J by 6 bases, 5 bases remained unmatched. This CDR3 has 15 residues. The germline V gene has CDR1 SGHTA and CDR2 FQGNSA. CDR3 in DNA: TGTGCCAGCAGCGTCCTAGCGGGGGGATCCGGGGAGCTGTTTTTT. This sequence encodes CASSVLAGGSGELFF.

The V and J genes are TRBV7-2 and TRBJ2-7; possible D gene TRBD2, 6 bases. This CDR3 spans 12 amino acids. The germline CDR1 and CDR2 sequences are SGHTA and FQGNSA. The ends were cut back, 3 bases at V and 12 bases at J, with 15 bases in the middle. The CDR3 is CASSFPGRRAYF. Here the CDR3 DNA reads TGTGCCAGCAGCTTTCCGGGACGGAGGGCGTACTTC.

Of note for this clone: The same CDR3 also results from other DNA sequences found in this sample. The V and J genes are TRBV28 and TRBJ2-7; 7 nucleotides line up with TRBD1. The germline V gene has CDR1 MDHEN and CDR2 SYDVKM. The V gene end was trimmed by 6 bases and the J gene end by 3 bases; junction bases not matched to a gene: 2. The CDR3 contains 12 residues. CDR3 loop: CASRTGSYEQYF. In nucleotides, the CDR3 is TGTGCCAGCAGGACAGGGAGCTACGAGCAGTACTTC.

The chain combines TRBV7-9 with TRBJ1-4; TRBD1 is a possible D gene (5 bases). Germline CDR1 and CDR2: SEHNR and FQNEAQ (reference sequence). The CDR3 is 13 amino acids. V dropped 2 bases and J dropped 8 bases, with 9 bases sitting between them. CDR3 amino acids: CASSLSAGEKLFF. The DNA of the CDR3 is TGTGCCAGCAGCTTATCGGCAGGGGAAAAACTGTTTTTT.

This clone came up a few times. The rearrangement links TRBV7-2 to TRBJ1-2; the D gene is possibly TRBD1 (5 bases). Germline CDR1 is SGHTA and CDR2 is FQGNSA. This CDR3 comprises 14 residues. Trimming took 1 base from V and 2 from J, leaving 8 bases between them. CDR3 amino acids: CASSLGQLNYGYTF. CDR3 coding DNA: TGTGCCAGCAGCTTAGGACAGCTCAACTATGGCTACACCTTC.

The chain has TRBV15 and TRBJ2-3, with D possibly matching TRBD2 (6 bases). V was trimmed by 0 bases and J by 4 bases, leaving 11 bases between them. Germline-derived CDR1 and CDR2 are LNHNV and YYDKDF (reference sequence). The CDR3 sequence is 15 residues long. The CDR3 is CATSRDPSGADTQYF. In DNA, the CDR3 is TGTGCCACCAGCAGAGATCCTTCGGGGGCAGATACGCAGTATTTT.

The rearrangement joins TRBV5-4 to TRBJ2-1, with 8 positions matching TRBD2. Trimming took 6 bases from V and 6 from J; bases not matched to a gene: 5. Germline V gene lookup returns CDR1 SGHNT and CDR2 YYREEE (reference sequence). This CDR3 spans 13 amino acids. This CDR3 is CASTRGGLNEQFF. The CDR3 DNA is TGTGCCAGCACCCGGGGGGGGCTCAATGAGCAGTTCTTC. Full variable domain (rest looked up from reference TRBV5-4 and TRBJ2-1): ETGVTQSPTHLIKTRGQQVTLRCSSQSGHNTVSWYQQALGQGPQFIFQYYREEENGRGNFPPRFSGLQFPNYSSELNVNALELDDSALYLCASTRGGLNEQFFGPGTRLTVL.

The chain carries TRBV7-3 and TRBJ2-7; 9 nucleotides match TRBD2. With V trimmed by 1 base and J by 2 bases, 3 bases remained unmatched. The V gene's germline CDR1 is SGHTA and CDR2 FQGTGA. This CDR3 comprises 15 residues. The CDR3 nucleotides are TGTGCCAGCAGCTTAATTAGCGGGGGTACCTACGAGCAGTACTTC. Protein sequence: CASSLISGGTYEQYF.

The chain recombines TRBV10-3 with TRBJ2-7, with TRBD1 as a possible D gene (6 bases). The CDR3 has 16 amino acids. CDR1 and CDR2 (germline): ENHRY, SYGVKD. Trimming cost V 2 bases and J 4 bases, with 18 bases left between them. For the CDR3, the DNA is TGTGCCATCAGTGAGCTCCCTACGGGACACCTATACGAGCAGTACTTC. Its translation: CAISELPTGHLYEQYF.

This clone came up a few times. The chain uses TRBV5-1 and TRBJ1-5; D perhaps matches TRBD1 (5 bases). In germline, CDR1 is SGHRS, CDR2 YFSETQ. The CDR3 has 15 amino acids. The V end was cut by 1 base, the J end by 5 bases, with 13 bases between. In nucleotides, the CDR3 is TGCGCCAGCAGCTTGCGGCCAGGGCCCGATCAGCCCCAGCATTTT. Encoded protein: CASSLRPGPDQPQHF.

This clone was detected a few times. The V and J genes are TRBV5-1 and TRBJ2-3; possibly TRBD1 for D (5 bases). The V end lost 3 bases, the J end lost 1 base, and 6 bases lay between the germline ends. In germline, CDR1 is SGHRS, CDR2 YFSETQ. CDR3 length equals 13 residues. For the CDR3, the DNA is TGCGCCAGCAGCTCGACAGGCACAGATACGCAGTATTTT. Encoded protein: CASSSTGTDTQYF.

This chain joins TRBV11-1 and TRBJ2-1, with 11 bases lining up with TRBD2. This CDR3 has 16 residues. CDR1 SGHAT and CDR2 FQDESV come from the germline V gene (reference sequence). V dropped 2 bases and J dropped 6; count of bases not matched to a gene: 6. CDR3 region: CASSLRTSGLRNEQFF. DNA for the CDR3: TGTGCCAGCAGCTTAAGGACTAGCGGGCTGCGCAATGAGCAGTTCTTC.

The gene calls are TRBV30 and TRBJ1-6; 11 positions agree with TRBD1. Germline V gene sequence: CDR1 GTSNPN, CDR2 SVGIG (reference sequence). Germline trimming cut 7 bases from V and 9 bases from J; bases unmatched to any gene: 5. This CDR3 region has 13 residues. This CDR3 reads CAFGTGGTSPLHF. CDR3 DNA: TGTGCCTTTGGGACAGGGGGAACTTCACCCCTCCACTTT.

The sample holds a few counts of this clone. The V call is TRBV7-3, the J call TRBJ2-5; D ambiguous. V dropped 4 bases and J dropped 7 bases, with 16 bases sitting between them. CDR1 and CDR2 from the germline V gene are SGHTA and FQGTGA. The CDR3 spans 14 residues. This CDR3 is CASSSSVRPGTQYF. The DNA for the CDR3 is TGTGCCAGCAGCTCCTCCGTCAGGCCTGGGACCCAGTACTTC.

A single count supports this clone. J is TRBJ2-5 and V is TRBV4-1; D ambiguous. The DNA end favors TRBJ2-7, so the J call may be wrong. Looked up from germline, CDR1 is MGHRA and CDR2 is YSYEKL. The CDR3 extends over 14 amino acids. CDR3 region: CASSQGVMGYEQYF. The CDR3 DNA sequence: TGCGCCAGCAGCCAAGGGGTGATGGGCTACGAGCAGTACTTC.

This clone has more than one count but fewer than ten. This rearrangement joins TRBV5-6 to TRBJ2-7; D call uncertain. The CDR3 length is 12 residues. V was trimmed by 0 bases and J by 5 bases, leaving 6 bases between them. The V gene's germline CDR1 is SGHDT and CDR2 YYEEEE. The DNA of the CDR3 is TGTGCCAGCAGCTTGGGTATTCACGAGCAGTACTTC. Amino acids: CASSLGIHEQYF. Together with reference TRBV5-6 and TRBJ2-7, the CDR3 gives the full variable domain: DAGVTQSPTHLIKTRGQQVTLRCSPKSGHDTVSWYQQALGQGPQFIFQYYEEEERQRGNFPDRFSGHQFPNYSSELNVNALLLGDSALYLCASSLGIHEQYFGPGTRLTVT.

J is TRBJ2-7 and V is TRBV4-1; 9 bases align to TRBD2. CDR1 and CDR2 from the germline V gene are MGHRA and YSYEKL. The V gene end was trimmed by 3 bases and the J gene end by 3 bases; junction bases not matched to a gene: 9. The CDR3 loop spans 16 amino acids. Here the CDR3 DNA reads TGCGCCAGCAGCCACCTAGCAGCGGGGGGAAGCTACGAGCAGTACTTC. It is translated as CASSHLAAGGSYEQYF.

The V and J genes are TRBV19 and TRBJ2-4, with a tentative D call TRBD2 (5 bases). CDR3 length equals 10 residues. V was clipped by 11 bases and J by 9 bases, with 11 bases between them. CDR1 is LNHDA, CDR2 SQIVND, per germline (reference sequence). The CDR3 coding sequence is TGTGCCGTAAGGAGGAGCATTCAGTACTTC. Protein sequence: CAVRRSIQYF.

This clone appeared a few times. The chain employs TRBV7-9 and TRBJ1-2, with TRBD1 as a possible D gene (6 bases). Germline V gene sequence: CDR1 SEHNR, CDR2 FQNEAQ (reference sequence). The CDR3 is made up of 14 amino acids. Trimming shortened V by 1 base and J by 2 bases, and 8 bases separated the two germline ends. CDR3 sequence: CASSLGTANYGYTF. In DNA form, the CDR3 reads TGTGCCAGCAGCTTAGGGACAGCGAACTATGGCTACACCTTC.

This clone was counted only a few times. The rearrangement links TRBV30 to TRBJ1-1; 7 nucleotides match TRBD1. The CDR3 covers 12 residues. CDR1 and CDR2 from the germline V gene are GTSNPN and SVGIG (reference sequence). The V gene end was trimmed by 0 bases and the J gene end by 5 bases; junction bases not matched to a gene: 0. As DNA, the CDR3 is TGTGCCTGGAGTGTACAGGGGACTGAAGCTTTCTTT. Its translation: CAWSVQGTEAFF. Using reference TRBV30 and TRBJ1-1 for the parts outside the CDR3, the full variable domain is SQTIHQWPATLVQPVGSPLSLECTVEGTSNPNLYWYRQAAGRGLQLLFYSVGIGQISSEVPQNLSASRPQDRQFILSSKKLLLSDSGFYLCAWSVQGTEAFFGQGTRLTVV.